The entry that follows covers one T cell receptor beta chain sequence. Its antigen is undetermined. This entry belongs to a study of shared clonotypes between healthy human individuals. Study observations and caveats: Clonotypes shared by all four sorted-subset donors had higher generation probabilities than non-shared clonotypes. Sorted-subset sequencing, rarefaction showed, was incomplete despite large depth. Sampling included only blood; tissue repertoires likely differ.

TCRdb keeps only in-frame clones here, not all; method: immunoSEQ multiplex PCR. This sample yields some 1,400,000 clones, of which roughly 97% are seen a single time; roughly 1.2% belongs to the top ten. Trimming stripped 2 bases from V and 1 base from J, with 12 bases between. Germline-derived CDR1 and CDR2 are MDHEN and SYDVKM. The CDR3 length is 15 residues. The sample comprised naive CD4+ T cells sorted from blood. Subset of the sample: CD45RA+ positively selected. The V gene is TRBV28, the J gene TRBJ2-7, with D possibly matching TRBD2 (6 bases). This sequence was found in a man in his thirties or forties in good health. CDR3 in DNA: TGTGCCAGCAGTTTACTAGGGGCGGGGTCCTACGAGCAGTACTTC. It codes for CASSLLGAGSYEQYF.